These T cell receptor beta chains were read from a single sample in a study of blood T cell repertoires in COVID-19. Generated by immunoSEQ multiplex PCR, the TCRdb table keeps only in-frame clones and is missing some. The sample lists 130,000 to 150,000 clones, around 89% occurring once. The source material was peripheral blood. The receptors originated from a man between 18 and 29 years old with COVID-19, enrolled during active disease. Both conserved end residues are part of each CDR3. The D gene is left open where the match is weak. Where a row states a size, it is once, few, many or the class of an expanded clone; other rows omit it.

TRBV2	TRBJ2-7	.	.	TGTGCCGGCGGGGGCGAATACGAGCAGTACTTC	CAGGGEYEQYF
TRBV7-8	TRBJ2-7	.	.	TGTGCCAGCAGCTTAGGGCTTAGCGGCTCCTACGAGCAGTACTTC	CASSLGLSGSYEQYF
TRBV10-1	TRBJ2-3	.	.	TGCGCCAGCAGTGAGGATTACGCCGGCGGACACACAGATACGCAGTATTTT	CASSEDYAGGHTDTQYF
TRBV4-1	TRBJ2-1	.	.	TGCGCCAGCAGCCAAGGACTAGCCTACAATGAGCAGTTCTTC	CASSQGLAYNEQFF
TRBV9	TRBJ1-1	.	.	TGTGCCAGCAGCGCCCCGACAGGAATCAACACTGAAGCTTTCTTT	CASSAPTGINTEAFF
TRBV3-1/TRBV3-2	TRBJ2-7	.	.	TGTGCCAGCAGCCTTCGGGACTCTTTAAGAGGGCACGAGCAGTACTTC	CASSLRDSLRGHEQYF
TRBV7-6	TRBJ2-5	TRBD1	.	TGTGCCAGCAGCTTAAGCTTGGTCAGGGGGCGCCGAGGTTGGGAGACCCAGTACTTC	CASSLSLVRGRRGWETQYF
TRBV11-2	TRBJ2-7	TRBD2	few	TGTGCCAGCAGCCCCTGGAGCGGGGCCTACGAGCAGTACTTC	CASSPWSGAYEQYF
TRBV9	TRBJ2-5	TRBD1	.	TGTGCCAGCAGCGACCGGACAGGGGTGGGAGAGACCCAGTACTTC	CASSDRTGVGETQYF
TRBV28	TRBJ2-5	.	once	TGTGCCAGCAGTTTATGGGCAGGGAGGGGGGAGACCCAGTACTTC	CASSLWAGRGETQYF
TRBV6-5	TRBJ1-5	TRBD1	.	TGTGCCAGCAGTTCGACAGGGGCCGGGCAGCCCCAGCATTTT	CASSSTGAGQPQHF
TRBV14	TRBJ2-5	TRBD1	.	TGTGCCAGCAGCCGTAATGGGGACAGAAGAGAGACCCAGTACTTC	CASSRNGDRRETQYF
TRBV10-3	TRBJ2-7	TRBD1	.	TGTGCCATCAGTGAGAACCGGGACAGGGTTTCGTACGAGCAGTACTTC	CAISENRDRVSYEQYF
TRBV19	TRBJ2-7	TRBD2	.	TGTGCCAGTAGACTAGCGGGCTCCTACGAGCAGTACTTC	CASRLAGSYEQYF
TRBV4-3	TRBJ1-1	.	.	TGCGCCAGCAGCCAAGTCGCCGGGGGGCAGGCTTTCTTT	CASSQVAGGQAFF
TRBV28	TRBJ2-7	.	.	TGTGCCAGCAGTTTACCAAGACAGGGTGTAGCGGGAAGCGAGCAGTACTTC	CASSLPRQGVAGSEQYF
TRBV5-1	TRBJ2-7	TRBD2	.	TGCGCCAGCAGCGACCCGGGACTAGCAGCGTCAGAGCAGTACTTC	CASSDPGLAASEQYF
TRBV7-2	TRBJ2-7	TRBD2	.	TGTGCCAGCAGCTTAGCGGCTAGCGGGACCTACGAGCAGTACTTC	CASSLAASGTYEQYF
TRBV7-7	TRBJ2-1	TRBD2	few	TGTGCTAGCAGCTTAGGAGACAGCCCGGGGGGTGAGCAGTTCTTC	CASSLGDSPGGEQFF
TRBV7-9	TRBJ1-1	TRBD1	.	TGTGCCAGCAGCTCTGGACAGGGGGACACTGAAGCTTTCTTT	CASSSGQGDTEAFF
TRBV6-6	TRBJ1-2	.	.	TGTGCCAGCAGTTCCCAGGACGGGGCTAACTATGGCTACACCTTC	CASSSQDGANYGYTF
TRBV5-1	TRBJ1-5	TRBD1	few	TGCGCCAGCAGCCCGTGGACAGGGGAGGATCAGCCCCAGCATTTT	CASSPWTGEDQPQHF
TRBV14	TRBJ2-5	.	.	TGTGCCAGCAGCCAAGAAGGCAGGGCGGGGGAGACCCAGTACTTC	CASSQEGRAGETQYF
TRBV27	TRBJ2-7	TRBD1	.	TGTGCCAGCAATAGACAGGGGGCCTCCTACGAGCAGTACTTC	CASNRQGASYEQYF
TRBV9	TRBJ2-2	.	.	TGTGCCAGCAGCGCTAATTCCGGCACCGGGGAGCTGTTTTTT	CASSANSGTGELFF
TRBV6-1	TRBJ2-4	TRBD2	.	TGTGCCAGCAGTGAACAGGGAGGGGAAAACATTCAGTACTTC	CASSEQGGENIQYF
TRBV9	TRBJ1-2	TRBD1	.	TGTGCCAGCAGCGGGGTCGGTCGACAGGGCCAACGGCGCTACACCTTC	CASSGVGRQGQRRYTF
TRBV27	TRBJ1-5	.	.	TGTGCCACCCAACAGGATCAGCCCCAGCATTTT	CATQQDQPQHF
TRBV2	TRBJ2-2	TRBD1	.	TGTGCCAACACCGGGACAGGGAGGAGCGGGGAGCTGTTTTTT	CANTGTGRSGELFF
TRBV11-2	TRBJ2-7	TRBD2	.	TGTGCCAGCAGCTTAGGTTCTAGCGGCCTCTCCTACGAGCAGTACTTC	CASSLGSSGLSYEQYF
TRBV5-1	TRBJ2-3	.	.	TGCGCCAGCAGCTTGGAACAGGCGGGAACAGATACGCAGTATTTT	CASSLEQAGTDTQYF
TRBV9	TRBJ2-7	TRBD1	.	TGTGCCAGCAGCAAAAGAGGACAGGGTATGGAGCAGTACTTC	CASSKRGQGMEQYF
TRBV6-2/TRBV6-3	TRBJ1-1	.	.	TGTGCCAGCAGTTTCTTCGGGGGGGGCACTGAAGCTTTCTTT	CASSFFGGGTEAFF
TRBV7-9	TRBJ2-7	TRBD2	.	TGTGCCAGCAGCTTAGGCCGGACTAGCGGGATTCTATACGAGCAGTACTTC	CASSLGRTSGILYEQYF
TRBV29-1	TRBJ2-3	TRBD2	.	TGCAGCGTTGCCGGGAGGACCACAGATACGCAGTATTTT	CSVAGRTTDTQYF
TRBV28	TRBJ2-2	.	.	TGTGCCAGCAGGGAGAGGAGCGGGGAGCTGTTTTTT	CASRERSGELFF